A single sample is the source of the 31 T cell receptor beta chains below, sequenced in a study of neoadjuvant anti-PD-1 for oral cavity cancer. Noted time point: after neoadjuvant nivolumab, at surgical resection. Profiled with immunoSEQ multiplex PCR; TCRdb holds only in-frame clones, not every one. The sample consists of approximately 10,000 clones, about 81% of them appearing once. The sequenced sample was PBMCs, obtained after nivolumab (anti-PD-1) treatment. The receptors were gathered from a person between 40 and 80 years old with oral cavity squamous cell carcinoma.

The sample holds a few counts of this clone. V is TRBV16 and J is TRBJ1-1, with a weak D call TRBD1 (5 bases). CDR3 length equals 13 residues. Germline V gene lookup returns CDR1 KGHSY and CDR2 FQNENV. V lost 3 bases to trimming and J lost 8 bases, with 13 bases between them. The CDR3 DNA reads as TGTGCCAGCAGCCAGCCCTCCGGGGCAGAAGCTTTCTTT. It translates to CASSQPSGAEAFF.

V usage is TRBV27 and J usage is TRBJ2-7; 11 bases map to TRBD2. Per germline, CDR1 MNHEY and CDR2 SMNVEV (reference sequence). V lost 5 bases to trimming and J lost 3 bases; unmatched junction nucleotides: 6. The CDR3 sequence is 15 residues long. DNA for the CDR3: TGTGCCAGCAGTGTCACTAGCGGGGGTGTCTACGAGCAGTACTTC. Translating it yields CASSVTSGGVYEQYF.

This clone was seen once. J is TRBJ1-3 and V is TRBV5-1, with D uncertain. The CDR3 has 13 residues. Per germline, CDR1 SGHRS and CDR2 YFSETQ. V shed 3 bases and J shed 4 bases, with 8 bases lying between them. The CDR3 bases are TGCGCCAGCAGCTACCAAGGGGGAAACACCATATATTTT. It is translated as CASSYQGGNTIYF. The full variable domain, completed using reference TRBV5-1 and TRBJ1-3, is KAGVTQTPRYLIKTRGQQVTLSCSPISGHRSVSWYQQTPGQGLQFLFEYFSETQRNKGNFPGRFSGRQFSNSRSEMNVSTLELGDSALYLCASSYQGGNTIYFGEGSWLTVV.

The V and J genes are TRBV5-5 and TRBJ2-1; D perhaps matches TRBD2 (6 bases). The germline V gene encodes CDR1 SGHKS and CDR2 YYEKEE (reference sequence). V lost 2 bases to trimming and J lost 2 bases, with 11 bases between them. The CDR3 loop spans 15 amino acids. This CDR3 is CASSLGTGTYNEQFF. The CDR3 DNA reads as TGTGCCAGCAGCTTAGGGACTGGTACCTACAATGAGCAGTTCTTC.

This clone was detected only a few times. This chain links TRBV7-2 with TRBJ1-2; D unclear. The CDR3 covers 15 residues. CDR1 and CDR2 from the germline V gene are SGHTA and FQGNSA. V gave up 3 bases and J gave up 7 bases, with 18 bases separating them. CDR3 sequence: CASSFGSQTKAGYTF. In DNA form, the CDR3 reads TGTGCCAGCAGCTTCGGGTCCCAGACCAAAGCTGGCTACACCTTC.

The chain is built from TRBV28 and TRBJ2-5; D is possibly TRBD1 or TRBD2 (6 bases each). Germline assignment: CDR1 MDHEN and CDR2 SYDVKM. Trimming shortened V by 5 bases and J by 2 bases, and 15 bases separated the two germline ends. CDR3 length equals 15 residues. DNA of the CDR3: TGTGCCAGCAGTAAAACAGGGAGGCAACAAGAGACCCAGTACTTC. Translation: CASSKTGRQQETQYF. Complete variable domain (other parts from reference TRBV28 and TRBJ2-5): DVKVTQSSRYLVKRTGEKVFLECVQDMDHENMFWYRQDPGLGLRLIYFSYDVKMKEKGDIPEGYSVSREKKERFSLILESASTNQTSMYLCASSKTGRQQETQYFGPGTRLLVL.

This clone was found once. This rearrangement joins TRBV11-2 to TRBJ1-6, with D unclear. With 0 bases removed from V and 9 bases from J, the gap between germline ends came to 6 bases. The CDR3 runs to 13 residues. The V gene's germline CDR1 is SGHAT and CDR2 FQNNGV. The CDR3 DNA follows: TGTGCCAGCAGCTTAGAATCCAGTTCACCCCTCCACTTT. Its protein product is CASSLESSSPLHF.

The gene calls are TRBV27 and TRBJ2-7; D tentatively fits TRBD1 or TRBD2 (5 bases each). Looked up from germline, CDR1 is MNHEY and CDR2 is SMNVEV (reference sequence). The length of the CDR3 is 11 residues. Trimming removed 7 bases at V and 6 bases at J, with 10 bases between. The CDR3 sequence: CASTRGLEQYF. The CDR3 DNA is TGTGCCAGCACCCGGGGCCTCGAGCAGTACTTC.

This chain joins TRBV6-6 and TRBJ2-7, with 8 bases lining up with TRBD1. The CDR3 is 14 amino acids. The germline V gene encodes CDR1 MNHNY and CDR2 SVGAGI (reference sequence). J was trimmed by 12 bases and V by 8 bases; bases with no gene match: 18. CDR3 sequence (DNA): TGTGCCAGCGGGGACGGGACAGGCAGTCGTAATACGTACTTC. Its protein product is CASGDGTGSRNTYF.

The chain combines TRBV6-1 with TRBJ2-7, with D perhaps matching TRBD1 (5 bases). Trimming took 2 bases from V and 6 from J, leaving 14 bases between them. The CDR3 spans 14 residues. From germline, CDR1 is MNHNS and CDR2 SASEGT. In DNA form, the CDR3 reads TGTGCCAGCAGTGAAAGAGTCCAGGGTGCCGAGCAGTACTTC. Translation gives CASSERVQGAEQYF.

CDR3 amino acids: CASSLAIQGETQYF. Here the CDR3 DNA reads TGTGCCAGCAGCTTAGCGATCCAGGGGGAGACCCAGTACTTC. The chain combines TRBV7-6 with TRBJ2-5; TRBD1 might be the D (6 bases). V lost 0 bases, J lost 5 bases, and 10 bases lay in between. Germline V gene data show CDR1 as SGHVS and CDR2 as FNYEAQ. This CDR3 spans 14 amino acids.

The chain joins TRBV5-1 to TRBJ1-1; D is possibly TRBD1 (5 bases). Trimming left V 9 bases short and J 1 base short, with 16 bases between. This CDR3 is built from 14 residues. Germline loops: CDR1 SGHRS, CDR2 YFSETQ. CDR3 DNA: TGCGCCACCTCGGAGGGGCACTCGAACACTGAAGCTTTCTTT. It encodes CATSEGHSNTEAFF.

The chain recombines TRBV4-1 with TRBJ1-1, with TRBD1 identical over 10 bases. With V trimmed by 3 bases and J by 5 bases, 12 bases remained unmatched. This CDR3 spans 17 amino acids. Germline values: CDR1 MGHRA, CDR2 YSYEKL. The chain's CDR3 is CASSQPGTGDGGTEAFF. The DNA of the CDR3 is TGCGCCAGCAGCCAGCCCGGGACAGGGGATGGTGGAACTGAAGCTTTCTTT.

The chain uses TRBV30 and TRBJ1-5, with D perhaps matching TRBD1 (6 bases). V shed 5 bases and J shed 0 bases, with 8 bases lying between them. CDR1 and CDR2 (germline): GTSNPN, SVGIG (reference sequence). The CDR3 covers 13 residues. This CDR3 reads CAWSQGSNQPQHF. In nucleotides, the CDR3 is TGTGCCTGGTCACAGGGTAGCAATCAGCCCCAGCATTTT.

This clone has more than one count but fewer than ten. The gene calls are TRBV5-6 and TRBJ1-1; a possible D gene is TRBD1 (6 bases). This CDR3 is built from 15 residues. Germline V CDR1 and CDR2: SGHDT, YYEEEE. Trimming stripped 2 bases from V and 0 bases from J, with 11 bases between. The CDR3: CASSFRGALNTEAFF. In DNA, the CDR3 is TGTGCCAGCAGCTTCAGGGGCGCTTTGAACACTGAAGCTTTCTTT. Full variable domain (outside the CDR3, taken from reference TRBV5-6 and TRBJ1-1): DAGVTQSPTHLIKTRGQQVTLRCSPKSGHDTVSWYQQALGQGPQFIFQYYEEEERQRGNFPDRFSGHQFPNYSSELNVNALLLGDSALYLCASSFRGALNTEAFFGQGTRLTVV.

V gene TRBV6-6 combines with J gene TRBJ1-1, with a possible D match to TRBD1 (6 bases). Germline V gives CDR1 MNHNY, CDR2 SVGAGI (reference sequence). The CDR3 contains 16 residues. V lost 10 bases and J 7 bases, leaving 28 bases between the germline ends. DNA for the CDR3: TGTGCCACGTCAGTTACTAGGGCCACAGGGTCGGATGAAGCTTTCTTT. Encoded protein: CATSVTRATGSDEAFF.

This clone came up once. This chain uses TRBV5-8 with TRBJ2-7; possibly TRBD1 for D (6 bases). Trimming stripped 2 bases from V and 6 bases from J, with 15 bases between. Germline lookup yields CDR1 SGHTS and CDR2 YDEGEE. The CDR3 totals 14 residues. The CDR3 reads CASSFRDTTVEQYF. Here the CDR3 DNA reads TGTGCCAGCAGCTTCCGGGACACTACTGTCGAGCAGTACTTC.

In this sample, this clone turned up a few times. The chain is built from TRBV5-4 and TRBJ1-6; D is uncertain. CDR3 length: 13 amino acids. V lost 4 bases and J 7 bases, leaving 9 bases between the germline ends. Germline CDR1 SGHNT, CDR2 YYREEE (reference sequence). CDR3 sequence reads: CASSPDSNSPLHF. The CDR3 DNA follows: TGTGCCAGCAGCCCCGACTCGAATTCACCCCTCCACTTT. Filled out from reference TRBV5-4 and TRBJ1-6, the complete variable domain reads ETGVTQSPTHLIKTRGQQVTLRCSSQSGHNTVSWYQQALGQGPQFIFQYYREEENGRGNFPPRFSGLQFPNYSSELNVNALELDDSALYLCASSPDSNSPLHFGNGTRLTVT.

V usage is TRBV4-2 and J usage is TRBJ1-2, with D possibly TRBD1 on 5 matching bases. V was cut by 0 bases and J by 6 bases, with 14 bases left in between. Germline assignment: CDR1 LGHNA and CDR2 YNFKEQ. The CDR3 spans 15 residues. CDR3 in amino acids: CASSQDGGEGHGYTF. Here the CDR3 DNA reads TGTGCCAGCAGCCAAGATGGGGGAGAGGGTCATGGCTACACCTTC.

This clone came up once. The genes are TRBV27 and TRBJ2-7; a weak D match, TRBD2 (5 bases). This CDR3 has 15 residues. Trimming cost V 2 bases and J 0 bases, with 11 bases left between them. Germline CDR1 MNHEY, CDR2 SMNVEV (reference sequence). CDR3: CASSLDGRYSYEQYF. The CDR3 region has the DNA TGTGCCAGCAGTTTAGATGGGAGATACTCCTACGAGCAGTACTTC.

This clone was seen a few times. CDR3 in amino acids: CASSVGPSGRGGTDTQYF. The CDR3 nucleotides are TGTGCCAGCAGCGTAGGTCCTAGCGGGAGAGGAGGCACAGATACGCAGTATTTT. The J gene is TRBJ2-3, the V gene TRBV9, with TRBD2 identical over 10 bases. The germline gives CDR1 SGDLS, CDR2 YYNGEE. Unmatched junction bases numbered 8, after V lost 0 bases and J lost 1 base. The CDR3 has 18 amino acids. Combining the CDR3 with reference TRBV9 and TRBJ2-3 gives the whole variable domain DSGVTQTPKHLITATGQRVTLRCSPRSGDLSVYWYQQSLDQGLQFLIQYYNGEERAKGNILERFSAQQFPDLHSELNLSSLELGDSALYFCASSVGPSGRGGTDTQYFGPGTRLTVL.

V is TRBV7-9 and J is TRBJ2-2; the match to TRBD1 covers 7 bases. CDR1 is SEHNR and CDR2 is FQNEAQ in the germline V gene (reference sequence). The CDR3 totals 16 residues. The J segment lost 6 bases and the V segment lost 5 bases, leaving 12 bases of the junction unmatched. CDR3 in DNA: TGTGCCAGCAGCCCCAAAAGACAGGGTGTGGCCGGGGAGCTGTTTTTT. This gives the protein CASSPKRQGVAGELFF.

The chain has TRBV5-1 and TRBJ2-3; 11 nucleotides agree with TRBD2. V trimming: 2 bases; J trimming: 0 bases; junction bases outside the gene matches: 5. Germline V lookup: CDR1 SGHRS, CDR2 YFSETQ. The CDR3 has 17 amino acids. CDR3 nucleotide sequence: TGCGCCAGCAGCTTTGGACTAGCGGGCCTTAGCACAGATACGCAGTATTTT. Protein product: CASSFGLAGLSTDTQYF.

The rearrangement joins TRBV25-1 to TRBJ2-3; no clear D gene. Trimming pared 7 bases from V and 0 bases from J, leaving 14 bases between. The CDR3 is made up of 15 amino acids. Germline CDR1 reads MGHDK; CDR2 reads SYGVNS. The CDR3 reads CASTSVYGSTDTQYF. The CDR3 DNA is TGTGCCAGCACCTCTGTTTACGGGAGCACAGATACGCAGTATTTT.

J is TRBJ2-2 and V is TRBV6-1; maybe TRBD2 (5 bases). The germline gives CDR1 MNHNS, CDR2 SASEGT. The CDR3 length is 15 residues. Trimming stripped 3 bases from V and 6 bases from J, with 14 bases between. This CDR3 is CASSDVRLAAGELFF. DNA of the CDR3: TGTGCCAGCAGTGACGTCCGCCTAGCCGCCGGGGAGCTGTTTTTT.

The J gene is TRBJ1-6, the V gene TRBV10-2, with D hard to call. This CDR3 spans 16 amino acids. Trimming removed 2 bases at V and 2 bases at J, with 10 bases between. The germline V gene has CDR1 WSHSY and CDR2 SAAADI. In DNA, the CDR3 is TGCGCCAGCAGTGAGCTCCCGGGGACCTATAATTCACCCCTCCACTTT. Translation gives CASSELPGTYNSPLHF.

The chain employs TRBV4-1 and TRBJ1-5, with 12 bases fitting TRBD1. The V segment lost 3 bases and the J segment 6 bases; nucleotides outside the gene matches: 9. This CDR3 comprises 17 residues. Germline loops: CDR1 MGHRA, CDR2 YSYEKL. This CDR3 is CASSQPTGQGAVQPQHF. For the CDR3, the DNA is TGCGCCAGCAGCCAGCCTACGGGACAGGGGGCAGTTCAGCCCCAGCATTTT.

V and J are TRBV29-1 and TRBJ1-1; no clear D. Germline CDR1 SQVTM, CDR2 ANQGSEA. The CDR3 is 13 residues long. V was clipped by 4 bases and J by 0 bases, with 9 bases between them. The CDR3 region has the DNA TGCAGCGTTGGGGCAGGTGTGAACACTGAAGCTTTCTTT. It is translated as CSVGAGVNTEAFF.

The CDR3 here is CATSGQGTTEAFF. CDR3 nucleotides: TGTGCCACCAGCGGACAGGGCACCACTGAAGCTTTCTTT. The rearrangement links TRBV15 to TRBJ1-1; TRBD1 matches at 8 bases. This CDR3 spans 13 amino acids. Germline assignment: CDR1 LNHNV and CDR2 YYDKDF (reference sequence). V trimming: 5 bases; J trimming: 4 bases; junction bases outside the gene matches: 3.

CDR3 residues: CASSFIASGEETQYF. CDR3 DNA: TGTGCCAGCAGCTTTATAGCTAGCGGGGAAGAGACCCAGTACTTC. The rearrangement links TRBV5-8 to TRBJ2-5; 9 bases map to TRBD2. V trimming: 2 bases; J trimming: 3 bases; junction bases outside the gene matches: 5. The CDR3 runs to 15 residues. Germline V lookup: CDR1 SGHTS, CDR2 YDEGEE. The full variable domain, completed using reference TRBV5-8 and TRBJ2-5, is EAGVTQSPTHLIKTRGQQATLRCSPISGHTSVYWYQQALGLGLQFLLWYDEGEERNRGNFPPRFSGRQFPNYSSELNVNALELEDSALYLCASSFIASGEETQYFGPGTRLLVL.

The chain links TRBV30 to TRBJ1-1, with a weak D call TRBD1 (5 bases). Trimming pared 0 bases from V and 3 bases from J, leaving 14 bases between. The V gene's germline CDR1 is GTSNPN and CDR2 SVGIG (reference sequence). There are 15 residues in the CDR3. The CDR3 is CAWSVRGGGYTEAFF. In DNA form, the CDR3 reads TGTGCCTGGAGTGTACGGGGTGGGGGGTACACTGAAGCTTTCTTT. Complete variable domain (other parts from reference TRBV30 and TRBJ1-1): SQTIHQWPATLVQPVGSPLSLECTVEGTSNPNLYWYRQAAGRGLQLLFYSVGIGQISSEVPQNLSASRPQDRQFILSSKKLLLSDSGFYLCAWSVRGGGYTEAFFGQGTRLTVV.